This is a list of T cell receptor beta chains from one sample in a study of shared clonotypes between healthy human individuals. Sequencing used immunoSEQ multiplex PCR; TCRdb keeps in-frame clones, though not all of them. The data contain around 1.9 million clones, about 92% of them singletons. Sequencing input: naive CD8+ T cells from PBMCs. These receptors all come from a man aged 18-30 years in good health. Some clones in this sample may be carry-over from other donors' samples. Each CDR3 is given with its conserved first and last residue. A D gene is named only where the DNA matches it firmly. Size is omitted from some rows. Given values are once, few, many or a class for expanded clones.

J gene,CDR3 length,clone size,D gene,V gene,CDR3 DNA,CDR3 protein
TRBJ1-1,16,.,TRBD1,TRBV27,TGTGCCAGCAGTCTCGACAGGGGGCCGGGGAACACTGAAGCTTTCTTT,CASSLDRGPGNTEAFF
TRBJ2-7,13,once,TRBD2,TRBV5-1,TGCGCCAGCAGCTCGGGAGCGGGATACGAGCAGTACTTC,CASSSGAGYEQYF
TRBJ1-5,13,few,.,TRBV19,TGTGCCACTGGGGAGGTTAGCAATCAGCCCCAGCATTTT,CATGEVSNQPQHF
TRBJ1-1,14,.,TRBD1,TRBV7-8,TGTGCCAGCAGCCGGGACAGGACGGGGACTGAAGCTTTCTTT,CASSRDRTGTEAFF
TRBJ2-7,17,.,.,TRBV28,TGTGCCAGCAGTTTATTACCCCCGGATCATGACTCCTACGAGCAGTACTTC,CASSLLPPDHDSYEQYF
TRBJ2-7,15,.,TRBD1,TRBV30,TGTGCCTGGAGTGTGGGACAGGACCTCTCCTACGAGCAGTACTTC,CAWSVGQDLSYEQYF
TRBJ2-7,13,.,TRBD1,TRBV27,TGTGCCAGCAGTCCCACACGGACAGGGCCACAGAACTTC,CASSPTRTGPQNF
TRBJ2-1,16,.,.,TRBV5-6,TGTGCCAGCAGCTTGGCATCAGGAGTCTGGATCAATGAGCAGTTCTTC,CASSLASGVWINEQFF
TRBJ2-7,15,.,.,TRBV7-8,TGTGCCAGCAGGTCGGAAGGAGAACCCCTGCGGGAGCAGTACTTC,CASRSEGEPLREQYF
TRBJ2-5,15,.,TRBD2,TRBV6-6,TGTGCCAGCAGCCGACAAAGGGAGCGGGGGGAGACCCAGTACTTC,CASSRQRERGETQYF
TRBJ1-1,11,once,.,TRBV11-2,TGTGCCAGCAGCCAGGGCCCTGAAGCTTTCTTT,CASSQGPEAFF
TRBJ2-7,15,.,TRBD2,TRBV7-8,TGTGCCAGCAGCGTCACTAGCGGGAGGTCCGACGAGCAGTACTTC,CASSVTSGRSDEQYF
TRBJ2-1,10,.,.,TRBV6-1,TGTGCCAGCACATCGGGCGAGCAGTTCTTC,CASTSGEQFF
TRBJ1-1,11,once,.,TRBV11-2,TGTGCCAGCAGCTTAGCCCCCGAAGCTTTCTTT,CASSLAPEAFF
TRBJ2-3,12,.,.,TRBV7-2,TGTGCCAGCAGCCCACGGACAGATACGCAGTATTTT,CASSPRTDTQYF
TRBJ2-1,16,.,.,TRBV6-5,TGTGCCAGCAGTTGGTCCCTAGCGCCGGCCTACAATGAGCAGTTCTTC,CASSWSLAPAYNEQFF
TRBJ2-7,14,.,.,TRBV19,TGTGCCAGTAGTATTGGGTCAGTCACCTACGAGCAGTACTTC,CASSIGSVTYEQYF
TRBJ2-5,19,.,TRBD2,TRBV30,TGTGCCTGGAGTGATCCCTCCAGGAGACTAGCGGGGACCCAAGAGACCCAGTACTTC,CAWSDPSRRLAGTQETQYF
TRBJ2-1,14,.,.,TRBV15,TGTGCCACCAGCGGTGAGTTGTTGGGCGATGAGCAGTTCTTC,CATSGELLGDEQFF
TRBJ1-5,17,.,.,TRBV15,TGTGCCACCAGCACCAACGCCGCTTTAGGGACCCATCAGCCCCAGCATTTT,CATSTNAALGTHQPQHF
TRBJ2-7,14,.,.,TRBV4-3,TGCGCCAGCAGCCCGGGGACGGGAACCTACGAGCAGTACTTC,CASSPGTGTYEQYF
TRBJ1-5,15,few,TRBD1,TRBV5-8,TGTGCCAGCAGCTTACAGGGGTATAGCAATCAGCCCCAGCATTTT,CASSLQGYSNQPQHF
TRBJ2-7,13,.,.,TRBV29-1,TGCAGCGTTGGCGAGGGCCTCTCCTACGAGCAGTACTTC,CSVGEGLSYEQYF
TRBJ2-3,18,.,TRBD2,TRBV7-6,TGTGCCAGCAGCTTGACCCGCGGTCTAGCGGGAGTTCTAGATACGCAGTATTTT,CASSLTRGLAGVLDTQYF
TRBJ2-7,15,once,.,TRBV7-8,TGTGCCAGCAGCACAAGACTAGTCGCTACCTACGAGCAGTACTTC,CASSTRLVATYEQYF
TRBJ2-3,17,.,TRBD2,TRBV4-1,TGCGCCAGCAGCTGGGGACTAGCGGGACCCAGCACAGATACGCAGTATTTT,CASSWGLAGPSTDTQYF
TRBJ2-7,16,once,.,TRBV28,TGTGCCAGCAGTCCCCTGGCGGGGCAGAGCTCCTACGAGCAGTACTTC,CASSPLAGQSSYEQYF
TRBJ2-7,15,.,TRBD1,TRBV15,TGTGCCACCAGCAGACCCGGGACAGAGTCCTACGAGCAGTACTTC,CATSRPGTESYEQYF
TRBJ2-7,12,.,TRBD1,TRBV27,TGTGCCAGCGGGACAGGGGGCCGGGAGCAGTACTTC,CASGTGGREQYF
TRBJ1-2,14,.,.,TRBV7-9,TGTGCCAGCAGCTTAGGAGGGGGGGCTGGCGGCTACACCTTC,CASSLGGGAGGYTF
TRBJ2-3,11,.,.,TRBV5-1,TGCGCCAGCAGCTTAATGGATACGCAGTATTTT,CASSLMDTQYF
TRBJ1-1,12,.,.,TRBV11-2,TGTGCCAGCAGCTGGGGGAACGGTGAAGCTTTCTTT,CASSWGNGEAFF
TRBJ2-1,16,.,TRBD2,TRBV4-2,TGTGCCAGCAGCCAAGATCGACTAGCGGGAGCGAATGAGCAGTTCTTC,CASSQDRLAGANEQFF
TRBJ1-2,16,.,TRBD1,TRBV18,TGTGCCAGCTCACCGGCGGACAGGGGGCGCATAAATGGCTACACCTTC,CASSPADRGRINGYTF